These 4 T cell receptor beta chains share one sample of origin, sequenced in a study of T cell responses to AZD1222 COVID-19 vaccine (dated by TCRdb to the early 2020s). To prepare the library, the immunoSEQ multiplex PCR assay was applied. TCRdb re-hosts the immuneACCESS table, in-frame sequences only. Its copies lack some clones; in the studies checked, an unresolved V gene accounts for under half of them, and the cause for the rest is not known. This sample comprises 90,000 to 140,000 clones, around 87% of them detected only once. The top ten hold about 2.5% of the sample. Read against the paper, the sample's time point label means: baseline before first vaccination. The source material was peripheral blood, sampled on day 0 of AZD1222 vaccination. The source of these receptors is an adult in good health.

The chain links TRBV28 to TRBJ2-7; TRBD1 might be the D (6 bases). This CDR3 contains 15 residues. The germline V gene encodes CDR1 MDHEN and CDR2 SYDVKM. Trimming pared 3 bases from V and 2 bases from J, leaving 14 bases between. This chain's CDR3 is CASSFSGTRTYEQYF. The CDR3 DNA follows: TGTGCCAGCAGTTTTTCAGGGACACGAACCTACGAGCAGTACTTC.

This clone was detected only a few times. The genes are TRBV7-9 and TRBJ2-7, with 11 nucleotides matching TRBD2. The J segment lost 3 bases and the V segment lost 5 bases, leaving 9 bases of the junction unmatched. CDR1 is SEHNR, CDR2 FQNEAQ, per germline (reference sequence). CDR3 length: 16 residues. As DNA, the CDR3 is TGTGCCAGCAGCCTATCGCCCGGGACTAGCGGCTACGAGCAGTACTTC. It specifies CASSLSPGTSGYEQYF.

The J gene is TRBJ1-1, the V gene TRBV6-2 or TRBV6-3, with D perhaps matching TRBD1 (6 bases). CDR1 is MNHEY and CDR2 is SVGEGT in the germline V gene. V was clipped by 5 bases and J by 5 bases, with 18 bases between them. The CDR3 has 15 amino acids. The CDR3 DNA reads as TGTGCCAGCAGTCGCGGACACCTAGGGGGAACTGAAGCTTTCTTT. Encoded protein: CASSRGHLGGTEAFF.

The rearrangement joins TRBV24-1 to TRBJ1-5, with a tentative D call TRBD1 (5 bases). Looked up from germline, CDR1 is KGHDR and CDR2 is SFDVKD. The V end was cut by 9 bases, the J end by 2 bases, with 16 bases between. The CDR3 has 15 amino acids. The chain's CDR3 is CATSRGGGGNQPQHF. The CDR3 DNA sequence: TGTGCCACCTCCCGAGGAGGAGGGGGCAATCAGCCCCAGCATTTT.